This entry features one TCR beta chain sequence. The antigen remains unidentified. These data are taken from a study of identical twins. The CDR3 is 18 amino acids. Germline CDR1 and CDR2: MNHNS and SASEGT. Trimming cost V 6 bases and J 0 bases; bases outside gene matches: 6. After template switching added a universal primer site, the resulting cDNA carried unique molecular identifiers. TCRdb re-called the 5' RACE reads with MiXCR, one entry per CDR3 protein. Of some 100,000 distinct CDR3 sequences listed, less than 6.5% are singletons. Study-wide results and caveats: Twins' surplus sharing was weaker for beta out-of-frame sequences.

The sequence derives from a woman aged 45-59 years in good health. V usage is TRBV6-1 and J usage is TRBJ2-3; TRBD2 agrees at 16 bases. The specimen sequenced was memory T cells sorted from blood. CDR3 in amino acids: CASRGTSGRARSTDTQYF. The CDR3 bases are TGTGCCAGCAGGGGGACTAGCGGGAGGGCCCGGAGCACAGATACGCAGTATTTT.